Below are 5 T cell receptor beta chains sequenced from a single sample in a study of cytomegalovirus exposure and HLA in healthy donors. 60 Vbeta and 13 Jbeta primers were used in PCR. Only in-frame clones appear in the TCRdb table, and some are missing; sequencing was by immunoSEQ multiplex PCR. The table has approximately 130,000 clones, nearly 80% seen once; the top ten hold just under 6.5%. The sequenced sample consisted of PBMCs. These receptors originate from a woman aged 40 to 50 in good health and CMV-seronegative.

In this sample, this clone turned up a few times. The V call is TRBV19, the J call TRBJ2-5; D might be TRBD2 (6 bases). This CDR3 spans 13 amino acids. The germline V and J ends were trimmed by 5 bases and 5 bases, with 12 bases remaining between them. Germline CDR1 is LNHDA and CDR2 is SQIVND (reference sequence). This CDR3 is CASSWDFEETQYF. The DNA of the CDR3 is TGTGCCAGTAGTTGGGACTTCGAGGAGACCCAGTACTTC.

This chain uses TRBV28 with TRBJ1-1, with 7 bases lining up with TRBD1. Trimming took 6 bases from V and 1 from J; bases not matched to a gene: 8. CDR1 is MDHEN and CDR2 is SYDVKM in the germline V gene. The CDR3 totals 15 residues. The CDR3 here is CASSPSDRPNTEAFF. The CDR3 nucleotides read TGTGCCAGCAGCCCCTCGGACAGGCCGAACACTGAAGCTTTCTTT.

The genes are TRBV5-6 and TRBJ1-2; D remains ambiguous. The CDR3 spans 14 residues. The germline gives CDR1 SGHDT, CDR2 YYEEEE. Trimming took 4 bases from V and 0 from J, leaving 10 bases between them. CDR3 nucleotide sequence: TGTGCCAGCAGCGGCGGATACACTAACTATGGCTACACCTTC. Translating gives CASSGGYTNYGYTF.

This chain links TRBV5-6 with TRBJ1-2; D might be TRBD1 (5 bases). V lost 5 bases to trimming and J lost 4 bases, with 12 bases between them. The CDR3 has 13 residues. Germline CDR1 is SGHDT and CDR2 is YYEEEE. CDR3 sequence reads: CASSLGGTYGYTF. DNA for the CDR3: TGTGCCAGCAGTCTGGGGGGGACCTATGGCTACACCTTC.

This sequence joins TRBV4-2 and TRBJ2-4; D gene unclear. There are 14 residues in the CDR3. V shed 0 bases and J shed 6 bases, with 9 bases lying between them. The V gene's germline CDR1 is LGHNA and CDR2 YNFKEQ. The CDR3 DNA is TGTGCCAGCAGCCAAGATACTAACTCAAACATTCAGTACTTC. It codes for CASSQDTNSNIQYF.